The 31 T cell receptor beta chains in this list originate from one sample, sequenced in a study of beta chain features in type 1 diabetes. Sequenced material consisted of expressed TCRB transcripts (all of the isolated RNA was reverse transcribed). Assay used: immunoSEQ multiplex PCR; TCRdb lists only in-frame clones, some missing. The sample has more than 150,000 clones; less than 15% are singletons. The sequenced sample was central memory CD4+ T cells from blood. The receptors originated from a woman younger than 30 in good health.

In its sample, this clone was seen a few times. This chain links TRBV2 with TRBJ1-5; tentatively, D is TRBD1 (5 bases). V lost 6 bases to trimming and J lost 5 bases, with 11 bases between them. CDR3 size: 13 residues. Germline V lookup: CDR1 SNHLY, CDR2 FYNNEI. The CDR3 region is CASRPGGDQPQHF. DNA for the CDR3: TGTGCCAGCAGACCCGGGGGGGATCAGCCCCAGCATTTT. The full variable domain, in which reference TRBV2 and TRBJ1-5 provide the parts outside the CDR3, is EPEVTQTPSHQVTQMGQEVILRCVPISNHLYFYWYRQILGQKVEFLVSFYNNEISEKSEIFDDQFSVERPDGSNFTLKIRSTKLEDSAMYFCASRPGGDQPQHFGDGTRLSIL.

This clone occurred a few times. CDR3 sequence (DNA): TGTGCGATCGGGACTGCCCACAATCAGCCCCAGCATTTT. As protein: CAIGTAHNQPQHF. The V and J genes are TRBV28 and TRBJ1-5, with D perhaps matching TRBD1 (5 bases). CDR1 and CDR2 from the germline V gene are MDHEN and SYDVKM. This CDR3 spans 13 amino acids.

This clone has just a few counts. This sequence joins TRBV30 and TRBJ2-1; a possible D gene is TRBD2 (6 bases). The germline CDR1 and CDR2 sequences are GTSNPN and SVGIG (reference sequence). V was pared by 0 bases and J by 9 bases, with 18 bases between. The CDR3 has 15 residues. DNA for the CDR3: TGTGCCTGGAGTGTAGGGACTCAGAGGCTTCGTGAGCAGTTCTTC. It is translated as CAWSVGTQRLREQFF.

This clone occurred a few times. The V and J genes are TRBV5-6 and TRBJ1-2; the D is unclear. Per the germline V gene, CDR1 is SGHDT and CDR2 is YYEEEE. V lost 0 bases to trimming and J lost 0 bases, with 9 bases between them. The CDR3 extends over 15 amino acids. CDR3 residues: CASSLGWQSNYGYTF. Written as DNA, the CDR3 is TGTGCCAGCAGCTTGGGCTGGCAGTCTAACTATGGCTACACCTTC.

The chain links TRBV7-3 to TRBJ2-3; possibly TRBD2 for D (6 bases). V was trimmed by 3 bases and J by 0 bases, leaving 13 bases between them. The germline V gene encodes CDR1 SGHTA and CDR2 FQGTGA. The length of the CDR3 is 16 residues. CDR3 sequence (DNA): TGTGCCAGCAGCTTGGCCTGGACTACAAGCACAGATACGCAGTATTTT. It codes for CASSLAWTTSTDTQYF.

The chain employs TRBV19 and TRBJ1-2, with 10 positions matching TRBD1. This CDR3 is built from 16 residues. V was pared by 4 bases and J by 2 bases, with 7 bases of the junction left unmatched. Germline V gene lookup returns CDR1 LNHDA and CDR2 SQIVND (reference sequence). CDR3 amino acids: CASSTLRTGGNYGYTF. CDR3 DNA sequence: TGTGCCAGTAGTACGCTTCGGACAGGGGGGAACTATGGCTACACCTTC. Drawing the rest from reference TRBV19 and TRBJ1-2, the complete variable domain is DGGITQSPKYLFRKEGQNVTLSCEQNLNHDAMYWYRQDPGQGLRLIYYSQIVNDFQKGDIAEGYSVSREKKESFPLTVTSAQKNPTAFYLCASSTLRTGGNYGYTFGSGTRLTVV.

This clone was seen more than once but under ten times. This chain connects TRBV6-1 to TRBJ1-5, with 8 bases lining up with TRBD1. J gave up 0 bases and V 3 bases, and 7 bases lay outside the gene matches. Per germline, CDR1 MNHNS and CDR2 SASEGT. This CDR3 contains 17 residues. CDR3 region: CASSDPGRGLSNQPQHF. CDR3 nucleotide sequence: TGTGCCAGCAGTGATCCAGGCAGGGGGCTTAGCAATCAGCCCCAGCATTTT.

This clone appeared a few times. V and J are TRBV18 and TRBJ2-1, with unresolved D. Trimming cost V 0 bases and J 0 bases, with 6 bases left between them. This CDR3 has 15 residues. The V gene's germline CDR1 is KGHSH and CDR2 LQKENI. CDR3 protein: CASSPPPGSYNEQFF. CDR3 DNA sequence: TGTGCCAGCTCACCACCTCCGGGCTCCTACAATGAGCAGTTCTTC.

V gene TRBV5-1 combines with J gene TRBJ2-7, with 8 bases identical to TRBD1. Trimming cost V 4 bases and J 7 bases; bases outside gene matches: 7. Germline V gene sequence: CDR1 SGHRS, CDR2 YFSETQ. CDR3 length: 13 residues. CDR3 sequence: CASSTGTGQEQYF. The CDR3 DNA is TGCGCCAGCAGCACTGGGACAGGCCAGGAGCAGTACTTC.

Only a few counts were recorded for this clone. The chain combines TRBV7-2 with TRBJ2-1; 9 nucleotides match TRBD2. Germline CDR1 reads SGHTA; CDR2 reads FQGNSA. The CDR3 length is 16 residues. With V trimmed by 5 bases and J by 6 bases, 11 bases remained unmatched. The CDR3 coding sequence is TGTGCCAGCAGCCGAGTTGCGGGACTAGCCGTCAATGAGCAGTTCTTC. Residues: CASSRVAGLAVNEQFF.

This clone was seen a few times. The genes are TRBV7-9 and TRBJ1-5; D unresolved. This CDR3 contains 12 residues. Germline CDR1 and CDR2: SEHNR and FQNEAQ (reference sequence). With 1 base removed from V and 12 bases from J, the gap between germline ends came to 10 bases. This CDR3 reads CASSLENGLQHF. DNA of the CDR3: TGTGCCAGCAGCTTAGAAAACGGACTCCAGCATTTT.

This clone was seen a few times. This sequence joins TRBV18 and TRBJ2-2, with 11 nucleotides matching TRBD1. The CDR3 contains 16 residues. V dropped 5 bases and J dropped 2; count of bases not matched to a gene: 4. Germline loops: CDR1 KGHSH, CDR2 LQKENI. This chain's CDR3 is CASSTGTGGNTGELFF. The CDR3 bases are TGTGCCAGCTCAACCGGGACAGGGGGTAACACCGGGGAGCTGTTTTTT.

The chain carries TRBV2 and TRBJ1-1; possibly TRBD1 for D (6 bases). Trimming shortened V by 6 bases and J by 5 bases, and 19 bases separated the two germline ends. Germline CDR1 is SNHLY and CDR2 is FYNNEI. The CDR3 sequence is 15 residues long. CDR3 nucleotide sequence: TGTGCCAGCAGCACCGAGGGGGGGGGAAGGACTGAAGCTTTCTTT. Translating it yields CASSTEGGGRTEAFF.

This clone appeared a few times. V gene TRBV30 combines with J gene TRBJ2-7, with D perhaps TRBD1 (6 bases). CDR3 size: 15 residues. The ends were cut back, 3 bases at V and 3 bases at J, with 18 bases in the middle. Per germline, CDR1 GTSNPN and CDR2 SVGIG (reference sequence). The CDR3 sequence: CAWRKRQADLYEQYF. CDR3 DNA: TGTGCCTGGAGGAAGCGACAGGCCGATCTCTACGAGCAGTACTTC.

The sample holds one count of this clone. The chain joins TRBV18 to TRBJ1-1; D is ambiguous. The CDR3 has 15 residues. The germline V and J ends were trimmed by 3 bases and 1 base, with 12 bases remaining between them. The V gene's germline CDR1 is KGHSH and CDR2 LQKENI. The CDR3 DNA follows: TGTGCCAGCTCACCGAAGCGGACGGGGAACACTGAAGCTTTCTTT. This encodes CASSPKRTGNTEAFF.

The CDR3 bases are TGTGCCAGCAGCTCCCGGGACAGGAAAATTACCCTATCCTACGAGCAGTACTTC. As protein: CASSSRDRKITLSYEQYF. J is TRBJ2-7 and V is TRBV7-2; 8 bases are shared with TRBD1. CDR3 size: 18 residues. Looked up from germline, CDR1 is SGHTA and CDR2 is FQGNSA. Losses at the gene ends were 4 bases for V and 1 base for J; bases not matched to a gene: 15.

This chain joins TRBV5-6 and TRBJ2-3; 7 nucleotides align to TRBD2. Trimming removed 3 bases from V and 3 bases from J; junction bases left unmatched: 10. The length of the CDR3 is 16 residues. Looked up from germline, CDR1 is SGHDT and CDR2 is YYEEEE. The CDR3 spells CASSWERSGRTDTQYF. The CDR3 DNA reads TGTGCCAGCAGCTGGGAAAGATCCGGGAGGACAGATACGCAGTATTTT.

The V gene is TRBV27, the J gene TRBJ1-2; no clear D. CDR3 size: 16 residues. Trimming took 3 bases from V and 2 from J, leaving 16 bases between them. Germline assignment: CDR1 MNHEY and CDR2 SMNVEV (reference sequence). This CDR3 reads CASSFSPLRGNYGYTF. In nucleotides, the CDR3 is TGTGCCAGCAGTTTCTCCCCTCTCCGGGGAAACTATGGCTACACCTTC.

On this clone: Distinct nucleotide sequences in the sample also encode this CDR3. The V and J genes are TRBV28 and TRBJ1-5, with TRBD1 matching 11 bases. Germline CDR1 MDHEN, CDR2 SYDVKM. The CDR3 extends over 15 amino acids. With 5 bases clipped from V and 7 bases from J, the junction kept 7 bases outside the gene matches. CDR3 amino acids: CASSPGQGAGQPQHF. The CDR3 coding sequence is TGTGCCAGCAGTCCCGGACAGGGGGCAGGACAGCCCCAGCATTTT.

The chain carries TRBV29-1 and TRBJ2-3, with D unclear. Germline V lookup: CDR1 SQVTM, CDR2 ANQGSEA. CDR3 length: 17 amino acids. V lost 7 bases and J 5 bases, leaving 28 bases between the germline ends. The CDR3 reads CSAQIPGDMQPRDTQYF. CDR3 DNA sequence: TGCAGCGCCCAAATACCGGGTGATATGCAACCTCGAGATACGCAGTATTTT.

The V call is TRBV2, the J call TRBJ2-7, with D unclear. The CDR3 runs to 12 residues. Germline V gene data show CDR1 as SNHLY and CDR2 as FYNNEI. Trimming pared 4 bases from V and 7 bases from J, leaving 11 bases between. CDR3 nucleotide sequence: TGTGCCAGCAGTGGGGCGACAAGGGAGCAGTACTTC. Residues: CASSGATREQYF.

The chain recombines TRBV7-2 with TRBJ2-5; TRBD1 agrees at 7 bases. CDR3 length: 15 residues. The V gene's germline CDR1 is SGHTA and CDR2 FQGNSA. The V segment lost 5 bases and the J segment 0 bases; nucleotides outside the gene matches: 6. The CDR3 DNA is TGTGCCAGCAGCCTAGAGGGACAGTACCAAGAGACCCAGTACTTC. As protein: CASSLEGQYQETQYF.

In its sample, this clone was seen a few times. V and J are TRBV15 and TRBJ1-2, with D unclear. The germline gives CDR1 LNHNV, CDR2 YYDKDF (reference sequence). This CDR3 has 14 residues. Trimming removed 3 bases from V and 8 bases from J, with 16 bases in between. The CDR3 protein is CATSRRLDRRGYTF. The CDR3 coding sequence is TGTGCCACCAGCAGGCGGCTGGACCGGAGGGGCTACACCTTC. Variable domain in full (rest from reference TRBV15 and TRBJ1-2): DAMVIQNPRYQVTQFGKPVTLSCSQTLNHNVMYWYQQKSSQAPKLLFHYYDKDFNNEADTPDNFQSRRPNTSFCFLDIRSPGLGDTAMYLCATSRRLDRRGYTFGSGTRLTVV.

This clone turned up a few times. This chain uses TRBV29-1 with TRBJ2-5; D may be TRBD2 (6 bases). The ends were cut back, 4 bases at V and 2 bases at J, with 14 bases in the middle. Germline V lookup: CDR1 SQVTM, CDR2 ANQGSEA. The CDR3 runs 14 residues. The CDR3 DNA reads as TGCAGCGTTGGTGTTAGCGGTTCTCAAGAGACCCAGTACTTC. Amino acid sequence: CSVGVSGSQETQYF.

V gene TRBV7-2 combines with J gene TRBJ2-3, with 8 bases that match TRBD2. From germline, CDR1 is SGHTA and CDR2 FQGNSA. There are 17 residues in the CDR3. Germline trimming cut 5 bases from V and 5 bases from J; bases unmatched to any gene: 15. CDR3 coding DNA: TGTGCCAGCAGCCCCCTTTCAATTGGACTAGCTGGAGATACGCAGTATTTT. Translation: CASSPLSIGLAGDTQYF.

The V gene is TRBV28, the J gene TRBJ2-2; possible D gene TRBD1, 6 bases. The V and J ends lost 6 bases and 5 bases respectively, with 16 bases between them. Looked up from germline, CDR1 is MDHEN and CDR2 is SYDVKM. This CDR3 is built from 15 residues. The CDR3 nucleotides are TGTGCCAGCAGCCAGCTTACAGGGAAGACCGGGGAGCTGTTTTTT. This encodes CASSQLTGKTGELFF.

The chain is built from TRBV27 and TRBJ1-5, with TRBD1 identical over 10 bases. CDR1 is MNHEY, CDR2 SMNVEV, per germline (reference sequence). Germline trimming cut 5 bases from V and 7 bases from J; bases unmatched to any gene: 5. The CDR3 runs 14 residues. The CDR3 DNA reads as TGTGCCAGCAGTCCTGGACAGGGGGGGCAGCCCCAGCATTTT. Its protein product is CASSPGQGGQPQHF.

This chain connects TRBV5-1 to TRBJ2-7, with 7 nucleotides matching TRBD2. Germline lookup yields CDR1 SGHRS and CDR2 YFSETQ. V gave up 4 bases and J gave up 5 bases; unmatched junction bases: 9. CDR3 size: 14 residues. Here the CDR3 reads CASSAGAGSDEQYF. CDR3 DNA sequence: TGCGCCAGCAGCGCGGGAGCCGGGTCGGACGAGCAGTACTTC.

This clone was observed a few times. CDR3 loop: CAWSGGPGILSSYEQYF. The DNA of the CDR3 is TGTGCCTGGAGTGGGGGCCCCGGCATCCTGAGCTCCTACGAGCAGTACTTC. This rearrangement joins TRBV30 to TRBJ2-7, with a weak D call TRBD1 (5 bases). Trimming removed 1 base from V and 0 bases from J, with 19 bases in between. The CDR3 extends over 17 amino acids. The germline gives CDR1 GTSNPN, CDR2 SVGIG (reference sequence).

As regards this clone: Distinct nucleotide sequences in the sample also encode this CDR3. The CDR3 DNA reads TGTGCCAGCAGCGTAGATACAAGGAACACTGAAGCTTTCTTT. Its protein is CASSVDTRNTEAFF. The chain recombines TRBV9 with TRBJ1-1, with no clear D. CDR1 and CDR2 (germline): SGDLS, YYNGEE. The CDR3 contains 14 residues. The V and J ends lost 0 bases and 1 base respectively, with 7 bases between them.

This clone appeared a few times. The CDR3 DNA reads TGTGCCAGCAGCTTGGAGGGGGCTAACGGGAATGAGCAGTTCTTC. Encoded protein: CASSLEGANGNEQFF. The V gene is TRBV5-4, the J gene TRBJ2-1, with TRBD1 identical over 7 bases. CDR3 size: 15 residues. Germline CDR1 and CDR2: SGHNT and YYREEE (reference sequence). J gave up 7 bases and V 0 bases, and 7 bases lay outside the gene matches.